Shown below are 9 T cell receptor beta chains from a single sample sequenced in a study of regulatory T cells in long-lasting Graves disease. TCR beta libraries were built with iRepertoire HTBI primers and Arm-PCR of CDR3 regions. TCRdb passed the multiplex PCR reads through MiXCR, listing each CDR3 protein once. The sample comprises a few hundred thousand distinct CDR3 sequences, approximately 15% of which are singletons, and over 7% rests with the top ten. Time point of the sample: newly diagnosed GD, antithyroid drugs for less than 3 months. RNA extracted from PBMCs served as the sequencing template. The sample was also reused in another study, on T cells in Graves' hyperthyroidism and ophthalmopathy.

The input for sequencing was peripheral blood mononuclear cells (PBMCs), taken at new diagnosis, from a patient treated with antithyroid drugs. The source of these receptors is a middle-aged woman with Graves disease.

This clonotype was counted at least ten times. At one end, the junction sequence differs from germline, possibly due to a read error. Here the CDR3 reads CASSLGYNSQEAQYF. In DNA form, the CDR3 reads TGTGCTAGCAGCTTAGGGTACAACTCCCAAGAGGCCCAGTACTTC. The V call is TRBV7-7, the J call TRBJ2-5; no reliable D call. The germline V gene has CDR1 SSHAT and CDR2 FNYEAQ (reference sequence). The CDR3 is 15 residues long.

In its sample, this clonotype was seen many times. This chain's CDR3 is CASSPLGQGVDEQYF. The DNA of the CDR3 is TGTGCCAGCAGCCCCCTCGGGCAGGGGGTCGACGAGCAGTACTTC. The V and J genes are TRBV3-1 and TRBJ2-7; 7 bases agree with TRBD1. CDR3 length equals 15 residues. V shed 4 bases, J shed 5 bases, and the junction held 11 bases outside the gene matches. In germline, CDR1 is LGHDT, CDR2 YNNKEL (reference sequence).

This clonotype was recorded a few times. The chain has TRBV4-1 and TRBJ2-1, with no clear D. Germline-derived CDR1 and CDR2 are MGHRA and YSYEKL. V lost 1 base and J lost 7, with 8 bases in between. This CDR3 is 13 amino acids long. The DNA of the CDR3 is TGCGCCAGCAGCCAAGTAGCTAGGAATGAGCAGTTCTTC. It yields the protein CASSQVARNEQFF.

There are a few counts of this clonotype. This chain connects TRBV5-1 to TRBJ2-7; D perhaps matches TRBD1 (6 bases). The germline CDR1 and CDR2 sequences are SGHRS and YFSETQ. CDR3 length equals 16 residues. V shed 2 bases and J shed 0 bases, with 15 bases lying between them. The CDR3 coding sequence is TGCGCCAGCAGCTTATACAGGGATGGTAGCTCCTACGAGCAGTACTTC. Translation gives CASSLYRDGSSYEQYF.

This clonotype was seen at least ten times. The genes are TRBV5-8 and TRBJ1-6; tentatively, D is TRBD1 (6 bases). CDR3 size: 14 residues. The germline V gene encodes CDR1 SGHTS and CDR2 YDEGEE. Trimming left V 4 bases short and J 9 bases short, with 14 bases between. This CDR3 is CASSRYGGRSPLHF. For the CDR3, the DNA is TGTGCCAGCAGCCGTTACGGGGGGCGTTCACCCCTCCACTTT.

This clonotype has a count of ten or more. The chain uses TRBV5-1 and TRBJ2-7, with D possibly called TRBD1 or TRBD2 (5 bases each). The CDR3 has 14 amino acids. V lost 4 bases and J lost 5, with 16 bases in between. Looked up from germline, CDR1 is SGHRS and CDR2 is YFSETQ. CDR3 region: CASSRDGVTNEQYF. CDR3 sequence (DNA): TGCGCCAGCAGCCGGGACGGAGTAACCAACGAGCAGTACTTC.

This clonotype was seen repeatedly, ten times or more. This chain links TRBV7-9 with TRBJ2-3, with unresolved D. The CDR3 is 11 amino acids. Between the trimmed V and J ends, which lost 6 bases and 7 bases, there was a span of 8 bases. The germline V gene has CDR1 SEHNR and CDR2 FQNEAQ (reference sequence). The CDR3 DNA reads as TGTGCCAGCAGGGAGTCTCATACGCAGTATTTT. Encoded protein: CASRESHTQYF. Variable domain in full (rest from reference TRBV7-9 and TRBJ2-3): DTGVSQNPRHKITKRGQNVTFRCDPISEHNRLYWYRQTLGQGPEFLTYFQNEAQLEKSRLLSDRFSAERPKGSFSTLEIQRTEQGDSAMYLCASRESHTQYFGPGTRLTVL.

This clonotype was found many times. The V gene is TRBV12-3 or TRBV12-4, the J gene TRBJ2-1; D remains ambiguous. Between the trimmed V and J ends, which lost 7 bases and 7 bases, there was a span of 20 bases. This CDR3 contains 15 residues. CDR3 sequence (DNA): TGTGCCAGCACCAAACGGAAGGGCCTTTGGAATGAGCAGTTCTTC. Translation gives CASTKRKGLWNEQFF.

The chain joins TRBV28 to TRBJ2-3, with 12 positions matching TRBD2. Germline V gene sequence: CDR1 MDHEN, CDR2 SYDVKM. Trimming took 5 bases from V and 6 from J; bases not matched to a gene: 9. The CDR3 contains 16 residues. The CDR3 sequence: CASSPRLAGEGDTQYF. The CDR3 DNA reads as TGTGCCAGCAGTCCACGACTAGCGGGAGAGGGTGATACGCAGTATTTT.